The rows below give T cell receptor beta chains drawn from one sample of a study of blood T cell repertoires in COVID-19. Repertoires were generated with immunoSEQ multiplex PCR, while TCRdb's copy carries only in-frame clones and drops some. The sample carries approximately 290,000 clones, 85% to 90% recorded once. Input material: PBMCs or T cells enriched from blood (not recorded which). The source is a young woman with acute COVID-19. CDR3s include the opening cysteine and the closing phenylalanine or tryptophan. The order of the fields is V gene, clone size, J gene, D gene, CDR3 DNA, CDR3 protein. The D gene is left open where the match is weak. Not every row has a clone size; where given, it reads once, few, many or a size class.

v_gene: TRBV24-1; abundance: .; j_gene: TRBJ2-2; d_gene: TRBD2; CDR3nt: TGTGCCACCAGTGAAGCGGGGAAGGGGAAACGCGGGGAGCTGTTTTTT; CDR3aa: CATSEAGKGKRGELFF
v_gene: TRBV12-5; abundance: .; j_gene: TRBJ1-4; d_gene: .; CDR3nt: TGTGCTAGTGGTTTGGTACTCGGAGCAAGGTCAACTAATGAAAAACTGTTTTTT; CDR3aa: CASGLVLGARSTNEKLFF
v_gene: TRBV28; abundance: .; j_gene: TRBJ2-5; d_gene: TRBD2; CDR3nt: TGTGCCAGCAGTTCCATCCTAGCGGGAGGAGAGACCCAGTACTTC; CDR3aa: CASSSILAGGETQYF
v_gene: TRBV5-1; abundance: few; j_gene: TRBJ2-1; d_gene: TRBD1; CDR3nt: TGCGCCAGCAGTCGGGACAGGGCAAATGAGCAGTTCTTC; CDR3aa: CASSRDRANEQFF
v_gene: TRBV29-1; abundance: .; j_gene: TRBJ2-7; d_gene: TRBD2; CDR3nt: TGCAGCGTTGATCTTTGGGGGGGGGACGAGCAGTACTTC; CDR3aa: CSVDLWGGDEQYF
v_gene: TRBV28; abundance: once; j_gene: TRBJ1-6; d_gene: TRBD1; CDR3nt: TGTGCCAGCAGTCCCCCCGGGACAGGGTTTATGAATAATTCACCCCTCCACTTT; CDR3aa: CASSPPGTGFMNNSPLHF
v_gene: TRBV28; abundance: .; j_gene: TRBJ1-2; d_gene: TRBD1; CDR3nt: TGTGCCAGCACCCACCTAGCCGGGACAGCCACTTTAGCTAACTATGGCTACACCTTC; CDR3aa: CASTHLAGTATLANYGYTF
v_gene: TRBV30; abundance: .; j_gene: TRBJ1-2; d_gene: .; CDR3nt: TGTGCCTGGAGTGTTGGTTTGACAGAGTATGGCTACACCTTC; CDR3aa: CAWSVGLTEYGYTF
v_gene: TRBV27; abundance: .; j_gene: TRBJ1-2; d_gene: .; CDR3nt: TGTGCCAGCAGCCTGACAGGTCCTAAGGACTATGGCTACACCTTC; CDR3aa: CASSLTGPKDYGYTF
v_gene: TRBV3-1/TRBV3-2; abundance: once; j_gene: TRBJ1-1; d_gene: .; CDR3nt: TGTGCCAGCAGCCAATCTGACACGAACACTGAAGCTTTCTTT; CDR3aa: CASSQSDTNTEAFF
v_gene: TRBV27; abundance: .; j_gene: TRBJ2-5; d_gene: TRBD2; CDR3nt: TGTGCCAGCAGTTTTATAGCGGGTCGCCAAGAGACCCAGTACTTC; CDR3aa: CASSFIAGRQETQYF
v_gene: TRBV11-3; abundance: .; j_gene: TRBJ2-7; d_gene: TRBD1; CDR3nt: TGTGCCAGCAGCCGACAAGGACAGGGCCTCTACGAGCAGTACTTC; CDR3aa: CASSRQGQGLYEQYF
v_gene: TRBV25-1; abundance: .; j_gene: TRBJ1-6; d_gene: TRBD1; CDR3nt: TGTGCCAGCAGCTACGATTCAGGGGGAGATTCACCCCTCCACTTT; CDR3aa: CASSYDSGGDSPLHF
v_gene: TRBV2; abundance: .; j_gene: TRBJ1-6; d_gene: .; CDR3nt: TGTGCCAGCAGTGTGGAGGGGAATATTTCACCCCTCCACTTT; CDR3aa: CASSVEGNISPLHF
v_gene: TRBV9; abundance: .; j_gene: TRBJ2-7; d_gene: TRBD2; CDR3nt: TGTGCCAGCAGCGCTATCCCGGGACTAGCGGGGAGCGGGGGGTACGAGCAGTACTTC; CDR3aa: CASSAIPGLAGSGGYEQYF
v_gene: TRBV7-9; abundance: .; j_gene: TRBJ2-3; d_gene: TRBD2; CDR3nt: TGTGCCAGCAGCTTAGCAGTAGCGGGAGTCCCAGATACGCAGTATTTT; CDR3aa: CASSLAVAGVPDTQYF
v_gene: TRBV21-1; abundance: once; j_gene: TRBJ1-3; d_gene: .; CDR3nt: TGTGCCAGCAGCAAAACGGGTCCCACCGGGGACACCATATATTTT; CDR3aa: CASSKTGPTGDTIYF
v_gene: TRBV9; abundance: .; j_gene: TRBJ1-2; d_gene: .; CDR3nt: TGTGCCAGCAGCGAGGCGGTGGGCTATGGCTACACCTTC; CDR3aa: CASSEAVGYGYTF
v_gene: TRBV18; abundance: .; j_gene: TRBJ1-2; d_gene: .; CDR3nt: TGTGCCAGCTCACCAAACACAGAAAACTATGGCTACACCTTC; CDR3aa: CASSPNTENYGYTF
v_gene: TRBV10-1; abundance: .; j_gene: TRBJ2-3; d_gene: .; CDR3nt: TGCGCCAGCTCACAGTTGTTTATCACAGATACGCAGTATTTT; CDR3aa: CASSQLFITDTQYF
v_gene: TRBV27; abundance: .; j_gene: TRBJ2-2; d_gene: .; CDR3nt: TGTGCCAGCAGGACAGATCCGAACACCGGGGAGCTGTTTTTT; CDR3aa: CASRTDPNTGELFF
v_gene: TRBV28; abundance: .; j_gene: TRBJ2-7; d_gene: TRBD1; CDR3nt: TGTGCCAGCAGCTCCGTCGGACAGGGGGGGTCCTACGAGCAGTACTTC; CDR3aa: CASSSVGQGGSYEQYF
v_gene: TRBV5-1; abundance: .; j_gene: TRBJ2-2; d_gene: TRBD2; CDR3nt: TGCGCCAGCGGGACTAGCGGAAACACCGGGGAGCTGTTTTTT; CDR3aa: CASGTSGNTGELFF
v_gene: TRBV3-1/TRBV3-2; abundance: .; j_gene: TRBJ1-5; d_gene: .; CDR3nt: TGTGCCAGCAGCCCCGGGGGGGCGCGGTACGAGCAGCCCCAGCATTTT; CDR3aa: CASSPGGARYEQPQHF
v_gene: TRBV9; abundance: .; j_gene: TRBJ1-4; d_gene: TRBD1; CDR3nt: TGTGCCAGCGGAAGCGAGGGGGCGAAAGAAAAACTGTTTTTT; CDR3aa: CASGSEGAKEKLFF
v_gene: TRBV19; abundance: .; j_gene: TRBJ2-3; d_gene: .; CDR3nt: TGTGCCAGTAGTATGGGAAGCGGCCGCACAGATACGCAGTATTTT; CDR3aa: CASSMGSGRTDTQYF
v_gene: TRBV11-3; abundance: .; j_gene: TRBJ2-7; d_gene: .; CDR3nt: TGTGCCAGCAGCTTAGATCACAGGCACGAGCAGTACTTC; CDR3aa: CASSLDHRHEQYF
v_gene: TRBV3-1/TRBV3-2; abundance: .; j_gene: TRBJ2-5; d_gene: .; CDR3nt: TGTGCCAGCAGCCAAGTTCATGGGAGAGGGAAAGAGACCCAGTACTTC; CDR3aa: CASSQVHGRGKETQYF
v_gene: TRBV30; abundance: .; j_gene: TRBJ2-3; d_gene: TRBD1; CDR3nt: TGTGCCTGGAGTATCGGGACAGGGGGGGATACGCAGTATTTT; CDR3aa: CAWSIGTGGDTQYF
v_gene: TRBV5-1; abundance: .; j_gene: TRBJ2-7; d_gene: TRBD1; CDR3nt: TGCGCCAGCAGCTTGGCTGGGACAGGAGCCTACGAGCAGTACTTC; CDR3aa: CASSLAGTGAYEQYF
v_gene: TRBV28; abundance: .; j_gene: TRBJ1-2; d_gene: .; CDR3nt: TGTGCCAGTGGGCAGGGGTTTGTGGGCTACACCTTC; CDR3aa: CASGQGFVGYTF
v_gene: TRBV10-1; abundance: .; j_gene: TRBJ1-5; d_gene: .; CDR3nt: TGCGCCAGCAGTGGAGGAGCGGGCCAGCCCCAGCATTTT; CDR3aa: CASSGGAGQPQHF
v_gene: TRBV10-3; abundance: .; j_gene: TRBJ2-5; d_gene: TRBD2; CDR3nt: TGTGCCATCAGTGACCTAGCGGGAGGCGGAGAGACCCAGTACTTC; CDR3aa: CAISDLAGGGETQYF
v_gene: TRBV2; abundance: .; j_gene: TRBJ1-2; d_gene: TRBD1; CDR3nt: TGTGCCAGTCAGGGGGCCCGGGCCTATGGCTACACCTTC; CDR3aa: CASQGARAYGYTF
v_gene: TRBV19; abundance: .; j_gene: TRBJ1-2; d_gene: TRBD1; CDR3nt: TGTGCCAGTAGTATGCCCCCCGGGGACAGGGTCTATGGCTACACCTTC; CDR3aa: CASSMPPGDRVYGYTF
v_gene: TRBV19; abundance: .; j_gene: TRBJ1-1; d_gene: .; CDR3nt: TGTGCCAGTACTCAGGGGAGGGACACTGAAGCTTTCTTT; CDR3aa: CASTQGRDTEAFF
v_gene: TRBV9; abundance: .; j_gene: TRBJ1-1; d_gene: .; CDR3nt: TGTGCCAGCAGCCCACACTCGGGCGGGACGAACACTGAAGCTTTCTTT; CDR3aa: CASSPHSGGTNTEAFF
v_gene: TRBV14; abundance: .; j_gene: TRBJ2-4; d_gene: TRBD1; CDR3nt: TGTGCCAGCAGCCAATTTTCAGCCGGGACAGGGTTGTACATTCAGTACTTC; CDR3aa: CASSQFSAGTGLYIQYF
v_gene: TRBV28; abundance: .; j_gene: TRBJ2-5; d_gene: TRBD2; CDR3nt: TGTGCCAGCAGCCTGACTAGCGGGAGAGGGACCCAGTACTTC; CDR3aa: CASSLTSGRGTQYF
v_gene: TRBV7-9; abundance: .; j_gene: TRBJ2-4; d_gene: .; CDR3nt: TGTGCCAGCAGCTTTGAACGGGGAAACATTCAGTACTTC; CDR3aa: CASSFERGNIQYF
v_gene: TRBV10-2; abundance: .; j_gene: TRBJ2-1; d_gene: TRBD2; CDR3nt: TGCGCCAGCAGCGGGACTAGCGGACTTTACAATGAGCAGTTCTTC; CDR3aa: CASSGTSGLYNEQFF
v_gene: TRBV15; abundance: .; j_gene: TRBJ2-7; d_gene: .; CDR3nt: TGTGCCACCAGCAGGGCGAGACAGAACTACGAGCAGTACTTC; CDR3aa: CATSRARQNYEQYF
v_gene: TRBV4-1; abundance: .; j_gene: TRBJ2-7; d_gene: .; CDR3nt: TGCGCCAGCAGCCAAGATCCGGTCTACGAGCAGTACTTC; CDR3aa: CASSQDPVYEQYF
v_gene: TRBV5-4; abundance: .; j_gene: TRBJ2-2; d_gene: .; CDR3nt: TGTGCCAGCAGCTTGGACAGGGCTTGGGGCACCGGGGAGCTGTTTTTT; CDR3aa: CASSLDRAWGTGELFF
v_gene: TRBV7-9; abundance: .; j_gene: TRBJ1-1; d_gene: TRBD1; CDR3nt: TGTGCCAGCAGCCGATGGACAGGGGTGTTATGGGTGAACACTGAAGCTTTCTTT; CDR3aa: CASSRWTGVLWVNTEAFF
v_gene: TRBV10-3; abundance: .; j_gene: TRBJ2-2; d_gene: TRBD2; CDR3nt: TGTGCCATCAGACTAGCGGGAGTCGGGGGGGTCACCGGGGAGCTGTTTTTT; CDR3aa: CAIRLAGVGGVTGELFF
v_gene: TRBV4-1; abundance: .; j_gene: TRBJ2-3; d_gene: .; CDR3nt: TGCGCCAGCAGCACCGGGGAGGTCCCAGATACGCAGTATTTT; CDR3aa: CASSTGEVPDTQYF